The 12 T cell receptor beta chains below come from one sample, sequenced in a study of cytomegalovirus exposure and HLA in healthy donors. The PCR used 60 Vbeta and 13 Jbeta primers. TCRdb's table, derived via immunoSEQ multiplex PCR, lists solely in-frame clones and lacks some. The sample has fewer than 110,000 clones, over 70% seen once. Sample: PBMCs. The receptors were sampled from a man aged 25-45 years in good health and CMV-seronegative.

The chain employs TRBV30 and TRBJ1-1, with 11 bases that match TRBD1. Germline V gene sequence: CDR1 GTSNPN, CDR2 SVGIG (reference sequence). J lost 4 bases, V lost 4 bases, and 5 bases had no gene match. There are 14 residues in the CDR3. The CDR3 loop is CAWMYGTGGTEAFF. CDR3 sequence (DNA): TGTGCCTGGATGTATGGGACAGGGGGCACTGAAGCTTTCTTT.

The chain is built from TRBV5-4 and TRBJ2-5; TRBD2 aligns across 13 bases. The CDR3 runs to 18 residues. From germline, CDR1 is SGHNT and CDR2 YYREEE (reference sequence). Trimming at V came to 4 bases and at J to 5 bases, leaving 14 bases not matched to a gene. The CDR3 protein is CASSPAGLAGARGETQYF. The CDR3 nucleotides are TGTGCCAGCAGCCCAGCCGGACTAGCGGGGGCCCGGGGGGAGACCCAGTACTTC.

Here the CDR3 reads CAWTVLNTEAFF. The CDR3 bases are TGTGCCTGGACAGTATTGAACACTGAAGCTTTCTTT. The chain recombines TRBV30 with TRBJ1-1; D is unclear. CDR1 is GTSNPN, CDR2 SVGIG, per germline (reference sequence). The V end lost 4 bases, the J end lost 0 bases, and 6 bases lay between the germline ends. The CDR3 has 12 amino acids.

V and J are TRBV7-8 and TRBJ2-5; D is unclear. The germline V and J ends were trimmed by 5 bases and 1 base, with 11 bases remaining between them. In germline, CDR1 is SGHVS, CDR2 FQNEAQ. The length of the CDR3 is 14 residues. The CDR3 reads CASSPGLFQETQYF. The DNA for the CDR3 is TGTGCCAGCAGCCCCGGGTTATTCCAAGAGACCCAGTACTTC.

The gene calls are TRBV11-3 and TRBJ2-1; unclear D gene. Trimming cost V 8 bases and J 12 bases, with 14 bases left between them. The germline V gene has CDR1 SGHNT and CDR2 YENEEA. This CDR3 contains 11 residues. The CDR3 DNA follows: TGTGCCAGCGCCAATAAATCGGGGCAGTTCTTC. This codes for CASANKSGQFF.

The rearrangement links TRBV4-1 to TRBJ2-7; no firm D call. Looked up from germline, CDR1 is MGHRA and CDR2 is YSYEKL. V lost 7 bases, J lost 7 bases, and 20 bases lay in between. The CDR3 has 14 amino acids. The CDR3 spells CASNPAYGYEEQYF. The CDR3 region has the DNA TGCGCCAGCAACCCCGCGTACGGGTACGAAGAGCAGTACTTC.

This chain joins TRBV7-6 and TRBJ1-3, with 7 bases matching TRBD1. Germline CDR1 and CDR2: SGHVS and FNYEAQ. The V segment lost 5 bases and the J segment 4 bases; nucleotides outside the gene matches: 11. The CDR3 sequence is 16 residues long. CDR3 DNA: TGTGCCAGCAGCCCAAGGACAGGCCGAAGCGGAAACACCATATATTTT. Translated, it gives CASSPRTGRSGNTIYF.

The chain couples TRBV10-1 to TRBJ1-2, with D maybe TRBD1 (6 bases). Between the trimmed V and J ends, which lost 0 bases and 5 bases, there was a span of 10 bases. Germline CDR1 WNHNN, CDR2 SYGVQD (reference sequence). The CDR3 has 14 amino acids. CDR3 nucleotide sequence: TGCGCCAGCAGTGAGTCGAGGCAGGGGTATGGCTACACCTTC. Its translation: CASSESRQGYGYTF.

The CDR3 region is CASRPSRETQYF. The CDR3 nucleotides are TGTGCCAGCAGACCTTCTCGGGAGACCCAGTACTTC. The chain employs TRBV6-5 and TRBJ2-5, with D uncertain. V was clipped by 6 bases and J by 5 bases, with 10 bases between them. The length of the CDR3 is 12 residues. Germline V gives CDR1 MNHEY, CDR2 SVGAGI.

This clone appeared a few times. This sequence joins TRBV6-6 and TRBJ2-1; 9 positions match TRBD2. The V and J ends lost 5 bases and 7 bases, in that order; junction bases with no gene match: 9. CDR1 is MNHNY, CDR2 SVGAGI, per germline (reference sequence). The CDR3 has 15 amino acids. The CDR3 nucleotides are TGTGCCAGCAGTGCCGGACTAGCGACATCGAATGAGCAGTTCTTC. This translates into CASSAGLATSNEQFF.

The J gene is TRBJ1-5, the V gene TRBV19; D not certain. From germline, CDR1 is LNHDA and CDR2 SQIVND (reference sequence). Deletions cut 5 bases from V and 9 bases from J, with 14 bases between. The CDR3 is 13 residues long. CDR3 nucleotide sequence: TGTGCCAGTAGTGAGCGCCCGATGATGCCCCAGCATTTT. Encoded protein: CASSERPMMPQHF. The complete variable domain, with remaining parts taken from reference TRBV19 and TRBJ1-5, reads DGGITQSPKYLFRKEGQNVTLSCEQNLNHDAMYWYRQDPGQGLRLIYYSQIVNDFQKGDIAEGYSVSREKKESFPLTVTSAQKNPTAFYLCASSERPMMPQHFGDGTRLSIL.

V usage is TRBV7-2 and J usage is TRBJ1-2; 7 nucleotides align to TRBD1. This CDR3 is 16 amino acids long. The germline V gene has CDR1 SGHTA and CDR2 FQGNSA. The trim removed 5 bases at V and 0 bases at J, leaving 9 bases unmatched. Written as DNA, the CDR3 is TGTGCCAGCAGCGCACAACCAGGGGGAGCTAACTATGGCTACACCTTC. Its protein product is CASSAQPGGANYGYTF. The full variable domain, completed using reference TRBV7-2 and TRBJ1-2, is GAGVSQSPSNKVTEKGKDVELRCDPISGHTALYWYRQSLGQGLEFLIYFQGNSAPDKSGLPSDRFSAERTGGSVSTLTIQRTQQEDSAVYLCASSAQPGGANYGYTFGSGTRLTVV.